This entry features one TCR beta chain sequence. No antigen is known for it. The repertoire was sequenced with immunoSEQ multiplex PCR; TCRdb's copy has only in-frame clones and lacks some. Of around 200,000 clones listed, roughly three quarters are singletons. The source of the sample is a study of cytotoxic CD8 clonotypes in ibrutinib-treated CLL. V lost 4 bases, J lost 2 bases, and 4 bases stayed unmatched. The CDR3 has 15 amino acids. CDR1 and CDR2 from the germline V gene are SGHTA and FQGTGA. Broader study findings: Public clonotypes, rarely seen, contracted or held steady on treatment. Patients had baseline clonality above age-matched healthy donors, and this clonality moved with circulating CD8+ T-cell counts. Clonality increased at ibrutinib response and stayed stable in sustained remission. At progression, however, it fell back toward baseline.

This material consisted of PBMCs, taken after 12 months of ibrutinib treatment. The sequence was collected from a human donor with chronic lymphocytic leukemia. V is TRBV7-3 and J is TRBJ2-3, with TRBD2 matching over 9 bases. The CDR3 sequence: CASSSLAGTTDTQYF. CDR3 coding DNA: TGTGCCAGCAGCTCCCTAGCGGGGACCACAGATACGCAGTATTTT.